This T cell receptor beta chain is drawn from a study of T cell responses to AZD1222 COVID-19 vaccine. Study results and limitations: Spike-wide coverage was observed for vaccine-associated CD4 TCRs, with dominant responses at 160-218 and 743-854. Repertoires were collected only later (after the peak T cell response had occurred).

The CDR3 runs 13 residues. V lost 8 bases and J lost 9, with 16 bases in between. Germline CDR1 reads KGHDR; CDR2 reads SFDVKD. Recipients boosted at about 4 weeks or about 12 weeks are pooled. TCRdb's copy holds only in-frame clones and misses some; the assay was immunoSEQ multiplex PCR. The table includes 95,000 to 100,000 clones, approximately 84% detected once. In regard to this clone: What it binds is unknown.

The source is an adult who received the AZD1222 COVID-19 vaccine. Sequenced material: peripheral blood, taken 28 days after the second AZD1222 dose. V is TRBV24-1 and J is TRBJ2-1, with D possibly matching TRBD2 (5 bases). The CDR3 nucleotides read TGTGCCACCAAGGCGGGCAGTTTGGGTGAGCAGTTCTTC. This sequence encodes CATKAGSLGEQFF.